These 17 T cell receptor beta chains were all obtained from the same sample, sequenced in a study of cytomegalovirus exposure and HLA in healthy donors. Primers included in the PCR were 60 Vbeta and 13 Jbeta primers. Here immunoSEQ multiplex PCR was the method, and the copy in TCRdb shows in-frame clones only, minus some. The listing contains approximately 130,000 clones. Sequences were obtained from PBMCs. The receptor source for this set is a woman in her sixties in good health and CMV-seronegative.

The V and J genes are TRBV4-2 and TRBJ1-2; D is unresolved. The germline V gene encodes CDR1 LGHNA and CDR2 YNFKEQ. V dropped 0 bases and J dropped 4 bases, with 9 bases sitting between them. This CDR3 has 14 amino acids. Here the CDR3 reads CASSQDLGIYGYTF. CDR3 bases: TGTGCCAGCAGCCAAGATCTAGGAATCTATGGCTACACCTTC.

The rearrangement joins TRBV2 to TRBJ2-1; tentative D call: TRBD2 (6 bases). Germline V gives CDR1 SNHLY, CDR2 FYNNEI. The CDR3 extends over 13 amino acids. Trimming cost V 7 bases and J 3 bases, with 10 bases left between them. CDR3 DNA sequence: TGTGCCAGCAAGGGGACTGTCTACAATGAGCAGTTCTTC. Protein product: CASKGTVYNEQFF.

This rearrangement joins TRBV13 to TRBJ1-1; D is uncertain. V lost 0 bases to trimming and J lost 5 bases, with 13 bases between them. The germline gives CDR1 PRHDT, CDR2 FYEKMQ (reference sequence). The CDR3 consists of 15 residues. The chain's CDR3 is CASSLGRVWMTEAFF. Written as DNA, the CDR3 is TGTGCCAGCAGCTTAGGGAGGGTATGGATGACTGAAGCTTTCTTT.

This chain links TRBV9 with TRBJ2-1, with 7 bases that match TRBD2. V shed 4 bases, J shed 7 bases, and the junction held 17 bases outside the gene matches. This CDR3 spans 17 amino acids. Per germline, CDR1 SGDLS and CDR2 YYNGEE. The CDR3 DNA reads TGTGCCAGCAGCCGGGGTGGGAGGGCCTCGGGGGTTAATGAGCAGTTCTTC. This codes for CASSRGGRASGVNEQFF.

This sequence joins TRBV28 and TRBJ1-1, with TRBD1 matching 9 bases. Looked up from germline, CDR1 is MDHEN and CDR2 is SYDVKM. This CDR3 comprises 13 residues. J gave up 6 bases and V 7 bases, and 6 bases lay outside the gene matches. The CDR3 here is CASNLDRGPEAFF. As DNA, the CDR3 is TGTGCCAGCAATTTGGACAGGGGCCCTGAAGCTTTCTTT.

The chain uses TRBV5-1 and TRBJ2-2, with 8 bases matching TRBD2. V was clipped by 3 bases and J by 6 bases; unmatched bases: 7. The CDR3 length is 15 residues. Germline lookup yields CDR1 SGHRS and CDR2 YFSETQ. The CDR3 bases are TGCGCCAGCAGCTCCCCCGGGACTAGTTCCGGGGAGCTGTTTTTT. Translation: CASSSPGTSSGELFF.

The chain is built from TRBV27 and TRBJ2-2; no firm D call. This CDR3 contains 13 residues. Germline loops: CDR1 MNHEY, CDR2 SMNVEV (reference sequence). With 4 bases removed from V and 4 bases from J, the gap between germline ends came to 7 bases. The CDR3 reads CASSSTGTGELFF. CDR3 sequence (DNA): TGTGCCAGCAGTTCCACTGGCACCGGGGAGCTGTTTTTT.

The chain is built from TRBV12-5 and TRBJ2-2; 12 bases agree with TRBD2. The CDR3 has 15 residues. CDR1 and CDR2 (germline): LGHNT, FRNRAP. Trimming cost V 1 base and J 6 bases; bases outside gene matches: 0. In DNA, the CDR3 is TGTGCTAGTGGTTTGGGACTAGCGGGAGCCGGGGAGCTGTTTTTT. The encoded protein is CASGLGLAGAGELFF.

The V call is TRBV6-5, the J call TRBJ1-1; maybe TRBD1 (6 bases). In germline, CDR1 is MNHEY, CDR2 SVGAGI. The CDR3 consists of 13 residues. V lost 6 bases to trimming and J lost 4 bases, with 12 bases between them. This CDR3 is CASSPGGATEAFF. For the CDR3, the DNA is TGTGCCAGCAGCCCCGGGGGGGCCACTGAAGCTTTCTTT.

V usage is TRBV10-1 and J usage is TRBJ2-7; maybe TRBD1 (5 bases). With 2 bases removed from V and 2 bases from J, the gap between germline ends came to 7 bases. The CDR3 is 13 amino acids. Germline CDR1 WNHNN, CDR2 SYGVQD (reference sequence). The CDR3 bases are TGCGCCAGCAGTGAGGGACAAACCTACGAGCAGTACTTC. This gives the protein CASSEGQTYEQYF.

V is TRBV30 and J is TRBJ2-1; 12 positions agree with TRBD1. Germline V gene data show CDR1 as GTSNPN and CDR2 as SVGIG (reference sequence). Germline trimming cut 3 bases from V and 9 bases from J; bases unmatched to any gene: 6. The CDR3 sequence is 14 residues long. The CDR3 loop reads CAWRGTGGLGEQFF. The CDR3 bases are TGTGCCTGGAGAGGGACAGGGGGCCTTGGTGAGCAGTTCTTC.

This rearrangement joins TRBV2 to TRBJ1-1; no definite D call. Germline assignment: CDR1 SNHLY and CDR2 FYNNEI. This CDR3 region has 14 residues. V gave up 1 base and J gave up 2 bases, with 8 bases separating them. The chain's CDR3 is CASSEVGRNTEAFF. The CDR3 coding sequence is TGTGCCAGCAGTGAAGTGGGGAGAAACACTGAAGCTTTCTTT.

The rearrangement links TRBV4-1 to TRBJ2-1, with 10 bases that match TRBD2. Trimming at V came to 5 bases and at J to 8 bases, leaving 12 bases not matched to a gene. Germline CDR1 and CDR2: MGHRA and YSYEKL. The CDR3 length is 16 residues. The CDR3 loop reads CASSSKTSSGSYEQFF. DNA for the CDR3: TGCGCCAGCAGCTCAAAAACGTCTAGCGGGAGTTATGAGCAGTTCTTC.

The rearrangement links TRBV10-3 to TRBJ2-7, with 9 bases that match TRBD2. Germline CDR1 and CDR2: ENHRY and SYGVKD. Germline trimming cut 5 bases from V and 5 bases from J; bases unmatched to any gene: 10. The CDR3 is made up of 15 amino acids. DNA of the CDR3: TGTGCCATCAGTTTAGGTGCGGGAGGGGCAGACGAGCAGTACTTC. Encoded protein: CAISLGAGGADEQYF.

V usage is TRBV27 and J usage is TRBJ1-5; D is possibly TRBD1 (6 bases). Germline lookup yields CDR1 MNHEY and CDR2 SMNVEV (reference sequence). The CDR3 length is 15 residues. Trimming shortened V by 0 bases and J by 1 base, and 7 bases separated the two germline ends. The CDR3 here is CASSLSQGSNQPQHF. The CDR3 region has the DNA TGTGCCAGCAGTTTATCGCAGGGGAGCAATCAGCCCCAGCATTTT.

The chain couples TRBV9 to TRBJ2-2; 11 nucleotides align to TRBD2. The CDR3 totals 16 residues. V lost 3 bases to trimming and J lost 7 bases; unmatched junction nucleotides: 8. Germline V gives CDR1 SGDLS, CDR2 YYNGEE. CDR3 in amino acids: CASSEHGTSGGGELFF. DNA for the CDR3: TGTGCCAGCAGCGAGCACGGGACTAGCGGTGGCGGGGAGCTGTTTTTT.

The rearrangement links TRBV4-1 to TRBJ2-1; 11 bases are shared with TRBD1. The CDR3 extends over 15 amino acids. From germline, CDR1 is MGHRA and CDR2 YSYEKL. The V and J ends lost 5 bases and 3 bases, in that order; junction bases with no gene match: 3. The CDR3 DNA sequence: TGCGCCAGCAGCAAGGGGACAGGGGGCTACAATGAGCAGTTCTTC. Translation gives CASSKGTGGYNEQFF.